This is a list of T cell receptor beta chains from one sample in a study of T cells in Graves' hyperthyroidism and ophthalmopathy. TCRdb reprocessed the multiplex PCR reads via MiXCR and lists one record per CDR3 protein. The sample comprises hundreds of thousands of distinct CDR3 sequences, about 14% of which are singletons, and less than 6% rests with the top ten. The source material was blood. These TCRs come from a woman in her twenties or thirties with Graves' hyperthyroidism that later progressed to Graves' ophthalmopathy. CDR3s include the opening cysteine and the closing phenylalanine or tryptophan. D genes are given only for firm matches. Some rows have no size entry. The others give once, few or many, or a class for an expanded clone.

j_call,clone_size,v_call,d_call,cdr3_nt,cdr3_aa
TRBJ2-1,-,TRBV20-1,-,TGCAGTGCCCGCATCGGGGTGCAGGGTTTTCGTCTTGAGCAGTTCTTC,CSARIGVQGFRLEQFF
TRBJ2-3,-,TRBV19,-,TGTGCCAGTAGCCAGGACGAATTTAGCACAGATACGCAGTATTTT,CASSQDEFSTDTQYF
TRBJ2-1,-,TRBV4-1,-,TGCGCCAGCAGCCAAAACAGTCTCTACAATGAGCAGTTCTTC,CASSQNSLYNEQFF
TRBJ1-2,many,TRBV2,-,TGTGCCAGAGGGGAGGGAGGCTACACCTTC,CARGEGGYTF
TRBJ2-2,many,TRBV12-3/TRBV12-4,-,TGTGCCACCGGTCACGGGCGTGAGGCCGGGGAGCTGTTTTTT,CATGHGREAGELFF
TRBJ2-1,few,TRBV7-9,TRBD2,TGTGCCAGCAGCTCGATCTCCCGGGGACTAGCGGGAGGTGGGGCCTACAATGAGCAGTTCTTC,CASSSISRGLAGGGAYNEQFF
TRBJ2-1,few,TRBV19,TRBD2,TGTGCCAGCGCCTTGAGCGGGGTATCTTACAATGAGCAGTTCTTC,CASALSGVSYNEQFF
TRBJ2-5,many,TRBV12-3/TRBV12-4,-,TGTGCCAGCAGGGGGAGAGGGTTCCAAGAGACCCAGTACTTC,CASRGRGFQETQYF
TRBJ1-1,few,TRBV28,-,TGTGCCAGCAGTCCTCGCAAGGTGATTGAAGCTTTCTTT,CASSPRKVIEAFF
TRBJ1-4,many,TRBV18,-,TGTGCCAGCTCACCAGAGGGCCCGGGCGGTAATGAAAAACTGTTTTTT,CASSPEGPGGNEKLFF
TRBJ2-1,many,TRBV20-1,TRBD2,TGCAGTGCTATCCCGACTAGCGGGAGGAACAATGAGCAGTTCTTC,CSAIPTSGRNNEQFF
TRBJ2-7,few,TRBV12-3/TRBV12-4,TRBD2,TGTGCCAGCAGTTACCGGGGCGGGAGGGCCTACGAGCAGTACTTC,CASSYRGGRAYEQYF
TRBJ1-2,-,TRBV19,-,TGTGCCAGTAGTAGGCTACAGGGTTCTAACTATGGCTACACCTTC,CASSRLQGSNYGYTF
TRBJ2-7,many,TRBV27,-,TGTGCCAGCAGTTTAGGGGGCAAGGGCTCCTACGAGCAGTACTTC,CASSLGGKGSYEQYF
TRBJ2-2,many,TRBV12-3/TRBV12-4,TRBD2,TGTGCCAGCAGTCAATCTTATCTCGGGACTAGCGGGACCGGGGAGCTGTTTTTT,CASSQSYLGTSGTGELFF
TRBJ2-7,many,TRBV5-6,-,TGTGCCAGCAGCCCAGTGCGGGACTCCTACGAGCAGTACTTC,CASSPVRDSYEQYF
TRBJ2-5,-,TRBV25-1,TRBD2,TGTGCCAGCAGTGAATACTCGGGAGGGTGGCAGACCCAGTACTTC,CASSEYSGGWQTQYF
TRBJ1-3,-,TRBV9,-,TGTGCCAGCAGCGTGGTCGGACATTCTGGAAACACCATATATTTT,CASSVVGHSGNTIYF
TRBJ1-6,few,TRBV6-5,-,TGTGCCAGCAGTTACAGATGGGGAGGGTTTGAAAATTCACCCCTCCACTTT,CASSYRWGGFENSPLHF
TRBJ2-5,many,TRBV30,TRBD2,TGTGCCTGGAGTGTACCTACTAGCGAGGTAGGAGAGACCCAGTACTTC,CAWSVPTSEVGETQYF
TRBJ2-7,-,TRBV20-1,TRBD2,TGCAGTGCTAGAGATCCTAGCGGGATAGACGAGCAGTACTTC,CSARDPSGIDEQYF
TRBJ2-7,few,TRBV27,-,TGTGCCAGCAGTTTCTCCCCGGACGAGCAGTACTTC,CASSFSPDEQYF
TRBJ2-7,-,TRBV11-3,TRBD2,TGTGCCAGCAGCTTAGGACTAGCGGACGACAATGAGCAGTACTTC,CASSLGLADDNEQYF
TRBJ2-7,few,TRBV19,TRBD1,TGTCCCAGTAGAACGGCACAGGGGGCGAGGGAGCAGTACTTC,CPSRTAQGAREQYF
TRBJ1-6,many,TRBV2,-,TGTGCCAGCAAGGCTCAGGGCAATAATTCACCCCTCCACTTT,CASKAQGNNSPLHF
TRBJ2-2,-,TRBV7-3,-,TGTGCCAGCAGTCCTCCCGAAGGGTGGGAGCTGTTTTTT,CASSPPEGWELFF
TRBJ1-4,-,TRBV9,-,TGTGCCAGCTCCGGGACATCCGGAGAGGAAAAACTGTTTTTT,CASSGTSGEEKLFF
TRBJ2-1,many,TRBV6-1,TRBD2,TGTGCCAGCAGTTCTCCTGGTCTTGGGGGAGGGCCGAATGAGCAGTTCTTC,CASSSPGLGGGPNEQFF
TRBJ2-3,many,TRBV7-2,-,TGTGCCAGCAGCTTAGGAGCCAGCACAGATACGCAGTATTTT,CASSLGASTDTQYF
TRBJ2-1,-,TRBV6-2/TRBV6-3,TRBD1,TGTGCCAGCAGCGGACAGGAGGCTAGATACAATGAGCAGTTCTTC,CASSGQEARYNEQFF
TRBJ2-3,-,TRBV5-1,TRBD1,TGCGCCAGCAGCCACGACAGGGGGACCTACAATGAGCAGTATTTT,CASSHDRGTYNEQYF
TRBJ2-7,once,TRBV7-9,-,TGTGCCAGCAGCTTTCCGGACAATACGGGCGAGCAGTACTTC,CASSFPDNTGEQYF
TRBJ2-5,many,TRBV19,-,TGTGCCAGTAGTATAGGCAGGGCAGCAGAGACCCAGTACTTC,CASSIGRAAETQYF
TRBJ2-1,-,TRBV5-6,-,TGTGCCAGCAGCTTGGAGGTGTCTTACAATGAGCAGTTCTTC,CASSLEVSYNEQFF
TRBJ2-2,many,TRBV11-3,-,TGTGCCAGCACCAGAAACACCGGGGAGCTGTTTTTT,CASTRNTGELFF
TRBJ1-5,-,TRBV18,-,TGTGCCAGCTCACCCCCTCCGGCAGGGACTAATCAGCCCCAGCATTTT,CASSPPPAGTNQPQHF
TRBJ2-7,-,TRBV7-9,-,TGTGCCAGCAGCTGGGGCGGTTACTCCTACGAGCAGTACTTC,CASSWGGYSYEQYF
TRBJ1-3,-,TRBV28,-,TGTGCCAGCAGTTTGGGAGGCGCAGCTTATCCCTCTGGAAACACCATATATTTT,CASSLGGAAYPSGNTIYF
TRBJ1-5,many,TRBV12-3/TRBV12-4,TRBD1,TGTGCCAGCAGTACAGGACAGGGGGCTAATCAGCCCCAGCATTTT,CASSTGQGANQPQHF
TRBJ1-6,few,TRBV12-3/TRBV12-4,-,TGTGCCAGCAGTTTCTCGAGGTCACCCCTCCACTTT,CASSFSRSPLHF
TRBJ1-2,-,TRBV5-6,-,TGTGCCAGCAGCTTGTGGACGGCAGGCGACACCTTC,CASSLWTAGDTF
TRBJ2-2,many,TRBV20-1,TRBD1,TGCAGTGCTTCCCGGGACAGGGGGCGCGGCGGGGAGCTGTTTTTT,CSASRDRGRGGELFF
TRBJ1-1,few,TRBV30,TRBD1,TGTGCCTGGAGCCGAGACAGGGGCACTGAAGCTTTCTTT,CAWSRDRGTEAFF
TRBJ1-5,many,TRBV28,-,TGTGCCAGCAGCGGCACAGGCTATAGCAATCAGCCCCAGCATTTT,CASSGTGYSNQPQHF
TRBJ2-3,few,TRBV20-1,-,TGCAGTGCTGGGGGTTGGGATAGGACAGATACGCAGTATTTT,CSAGGWDRTDTQYF
TRBJ2-7,many,TRBV3-1,TRBD2,TGTGCCAGCAGCCAAGATGTTAGCGGGAGTCTGCTGGAGCAGTACTTC,CASSQDVSGSLLEQYF
TRBJ2-3,-,TRBV24-1,-,TGTGCCACCAGTGATGGGCACAGGGAACGAGATACGCAGTATTTT,CATSDGHRERDTQYF